These 26 T cell receptor beta chains were all obtained from the same sample, sequenced in a study of T cell responses to AZD1222 COVID-19 vaccine. Produced via immunoSEQ multiplex PCR; TCRdb's table is partial and in-frame only. The sample carries around 140,000 clones, 92% recorded once. The specimen comprised peripheral blood, sampled 28 days after the second AZD1222 dose. Receptors were obtained from an adult who received the AZD1222 COVID-19 vaccine.

This clone was picked up many times. V is TRBV2 and J is TRBJ1-6, with 10 nucleotides matching TRBD1. This CDR3 region has 16 residues. Germline values: CDR1 SNHLY, CDR2 FYNNEI. With V trimmed by 7 bases and J by 0 bases, 3 bases remained unmatched. The CDR3 loop is CASTRDRGSYNSPLHF. The CDR3 DNA is TGTGCCAGCACCCGGGACAGGGGCTCCTATAATTCACCCCTCCACTTT.

This chain joins TRBV4-1 and TRBJ1-1; the D is unclear. Per germline, CDR1 MGHRA and CDR2 YSYEKL. V lost 0 bases and J 1 base, leaving 9 bases between the germline ends. This CDR3 spans 15 amino acids. Here the CDR3 reads CASSQDSQENTEAFF. In DNA, the CDR3 is TGCGCCAGCAGCCAAGATTCGCAGGAGAACACTGAAGCTTTCTTT.

This clone appeared a single time. The J gene is TRBJ1-1, the V gene TRBV7-9; the D is unclear. The CDR3 has 15 amino acids. Trimming took off 1 base at V and 5 bases at J, with 14 bases between the two ends. Per the germline V gene, CDR1 is SEHNR and CDR2 is FQNEAQ (reference sequence). For the CDR3, the DNA is TGTGCCAGCAGCTTAGGGTTAGGGAGCCGAACTGAAGCTTTCTTT. Protein: CASSLGLGSRTEAFF.

The chain links TRBV5-6 to TRBJ1-1; unclear D gene. V was clipped by 0 bases and J by 1 base, with 16 bases between them. There are 17 residues in the CDR3. In germline, CDR1 is SGHDT, CDR2 YYEEEE. The CDR3 DNA is TGTGCCAGCAGCTTGGGTTGGATTCGCAAAACGAACACTGAAGCTTTCTTT. Translation: CASSLGWIRKTNTEAFF.

This rearrangement joins TRBV28 to TRBJ1-1; D ambiguous. The germline CDR1 and CDR2 sequences are MDHEN and SYDVKM. Trimming pared 3 bases from V and 3 bases from J, leaving 8 bases between. This CDR3 comprises 13 residues. CDR3 sequence (DNA): TGTGCCAGCAGTTTGGGCTCCTACACTGAAGCTTTCTTT. This codes for CASSLGSYTEAFF.

The chain couples TRBV11-3 to TRBJ2-2; D is unresolved. Germline CDR1 reads SGHNT; CDR2 reads YENEEA. V lost 5 bases and J 4 bases, leaving 5 bases between the germline ends. CDR3 length: 12 amino acids. CDR3 in amino acids: CASSIGTGELFF. Written as DNA, the CDR3 is TGTGCCAGCAGCATAGGCACCGGGGAGCTGTTTTTT.

The rearrangement joins TRBV6-5 to TRBJ1-5; D gene uncertain. In germline, CDR1 is MNHEY, CDR2 SVGAGI. V dropped 7 bases and J dropped 0 bases, with 10 bases sitting between them. This CDR3 has 14 residues. The CDR3 here is CASTRRNSNQPQHF. DNA for the CDR3: TGTGCCAGCACGCGGCGTAATAGCAATCAGCCCCAGCATTTT.

V and J are TRBV7-2 and TRBJ2-1, with TRBD1 matching over 7 bases. The germline V gene encodes CDR1 SGHTA and CDR2 FQGNSA. The CDR3 contains 16 residues. Trimming cost V 6 bases and J 5 bases; bases outside gene matches: 13. CDR3 in amino acids: CASRTQIGDSHNEQFF. In nucleotides, the CDR3 is TGTGCCAGCAGGACACAAATCGGGGACAGCCACAATGAGCAGTTCTTC.

This clone was counted once. The chain employs TRBV18 and TRBJ2-7; D gene uncertain. Germline V lookup: CDR1 KGHSH, CDR2 LQKENI. The CDR3 contains 14 residues. The V gene lost 4 bases and the J gene lost 6 bases, with 16 bases spanning the gap. CDR3 sequence: CASSRAPREGEQYF. CDR3 nucleotides: TGTGCCAGCTCACGGGCCCCCCGTGAAGGCGAGCAGTACTTC.

This clone was seen more than once but under ten times. The genes are TRBV7-8 and TRBJ2-7, with 11 positions matching TRBD2. V trimming: 0 bases; J trimming: 1 base; junction bases outside the gene matches: 11. Germline CDR1 SGHVS, CDR2 FQNEAQ. CDR3 length: 19 residues. Here the CDR3 DNA reads TGTGCCAGCAGCTTAGCGGGTACACTAGCGGGGGAAGAATCCTACGAGCAGTACTTC. Its protein product is CASSLAGTLAGEESYEQYF.

This chain uses TRBV28 with TRBJ1-4; 7 positions agree with TRBD1. With V trimmed by 8 bases and J by 7 bases, 10 bases remained unmatched. CDR3 length: 14 amino acids. Germline CDR1 and CDR2: MDHEN and SYDVKM. The CDR3 loop is CASLGGAGGEKLFF. The DNA for the CDR3 is TGTGCCAGCTTGGGGGGGGCAGGGGGTGAAAAACTGTTTTTT.

The gene calls are TRBV7-9 and TRBJ1-1; D uncertain. V lost 2 bases, J lost 7 bases, and 11 bases lay in between. This CDR3 comprises 13 residues. Germline V gene data show CDR1 as SEHNR and CDR2 as FQNEAQ (reference sequence). The CDR3 is CASSLLRADEAFF. The CDR3 nucleotides are TGTGCCAGCAGCTTATTGAGGGCAGATGAAGCTTTCTTT.

The rearrangement joins TRBV28 to TRBJ1-2; D is uncertain. CDR1 and CDR2 from the germline V gene are MDHEN and SYDVKM. CDR3 length equals 12 residues. Trimming left V 2 bases short and J 6 bases short, with 7 bases between. CDR3 DNA sequence: TGTGCCAGCAGTTTAAGCACCCATGGCTACACCTTC. It encodes CASSLSTHGYTF.

This rearrangement joins TRBV9 to TRBJ1-1; D uncertain. The ends were cut back, 3 bases at V and 0 bases at J, with 6 bases in the middle. This CDR3 has 13 residues. Germline V gene data show CDR1 as SGDLS and CDR2 as YYNGEE. The CDR3 sequence: CASSAYMNTEAFF. The DNA of the CDR3 is TGTGCCAGCAGCGCTTACATGAACACTGAAGCTTTCTTT.

The chain carries TRBV5-4 and TRBJ2-2, with D tentatively TRBD2 (5 bases). The CDR3 is 14 residues long. Trimming removed 1 base at V and 1 base at J, with 5 bases between. CDR1 and CDR2 from the germline V gene are SGHNT and YYREEE (reference sequence). For the CDR3, the DNA is TGTGCCAGCAGCTTGAGCGGGAACACCGGGGAGCTGTTTTTT. Protein: CASSLSGNTGELFF. Looking up the rest from reference TRBV5-4 and TRBJ2-2 gives the full variable domain: ETGVTQSPTHLIKTRGQQVTLRCSSQSGHNTVSWYQQALGQGPQFIFQYYREEENGRGNFPPRFSGLQFPNYSSELNVNALELDDSALYLCASSLSGNTGELFFGEGSRLTVL.

The V call is TRBV24-1, the J call TRBJ2-2, with 7 bases matching TRBD1. V lost 3 bases to trimming and J lost 4 bases; unmatched junction nucleotides: 4. The V gene's germline CDR1 is KGHDR and CDR2 SFDVKD. This CDR3 contains 15 residues. CDR3 region: CATSDPGQSTGELFF. CDR3 nucleotides: TGTGCCACCAGTGATCCGGGACAGAGCACCGGGGAGCTGTTTTTT.

The rearrangement joins TRBV27 to TRBJ2-2; weak D call: TRBD1 (6 bases). Germline CDR1 reads MNHEY; CDR2 reads SMNVEV (reference sequence). The CDR3 is 17 amino acids. Trimming took off 2 bases at V and 0 bases at J, with 13 bases between the two ends. The DNA of the CDR3 is TGTGCCAGCAGTTTAGACAGGACGTTCGCGAACACCGGGGAGCTGTTTTTT. Protein: CASSLDRTFANTGELFF.

This chain joins TRBV2 and TRBJ2-4; 15 bases are a match to TRBD2. Looked up from germline, CDR1 is SNHLY and CDR2 is FYNNEI. V was clipped by 5 bases and J by 8 bases; unmatched bases: 7. This CDR3 has 16 amino acids. For the CDR3, the DNA is TGTGCCAGCAGTACCGGGACTAGCGGGAGGAGGGACATTCAGTACTTC. It specifies CASSTGTSGRRDIQYF.

This clone came up once. The genes are TRBV5-8 and TRBJ1-5, with 10 bases fitting TRBD1. The CDR3 has 15 amino acids. V was pared by 3 bases and J by 5 bases, with 5 bases of the junction left unmatched. Germline loops: CDR1 SGHTS, CDR2 YDEGEE. The CDR3 DNA follows: TGTGCCAGCAGCTCGGGACAGGGGAGCCATCAGCCCCAGCATTTT. Translating gives CASSSGQGSHQPQHF.

The J gene is TRBJ1-2, the V gene TRBV19; D remains unclear. The length of the CDR3 is 14 residues. Trimming removed 3 bases at V and 2 bases at J, with 10 bases between. Per germline, CDR1 LNHDA and CDR2 SQIVND (reference sequence). CDR3 sequence: CASSIGPQNYGYTF. The CDR3, as DNA: TGTGCCAGTAGTATCGGTCCTCAAAACTATGGCTACACCTTC.

The CDR3 is CASSIEQGDQPQHF. CDR3 coding DNA: TGTGCCAGTAGTATAGAACAGGGGGATCAGCCCCAGCATTTT. The chain links TRBV19 to TRBJ1-5, with 8 bases lining up with TRBD1. V shed 0 bases and J 5 bases; nucleotides not matched to a gene: 0. CDR1 is LNHDA, CDR2 SQIVND, per germline (reference sequence). This CDR3 contains 14 residues.

The V and J genes are TRBV28 and TRBJ1-1; TRBD1 is a possible D gene (6 bases). This CDR3 spans 16 amino acids. CDR1 is MDHEN, CDR2 SYDVKM, per germline. V gave up 7 bases and J gave up 4 bases, with 22 bases separating them. The CDR3 DNA reads as TGTGCCAGCATCAACGGGGGGGGCAGGTACAGCACTGAAGCTTTCTTT. Its protein product is CASINGGGRYSTEAFF.

V usage is TRBV4-2 and J usage is TRBJ2-1; D unresolved. Per germline, CDR1 LGHNA and CDR2 YNFKEQ. The CDR3 extends over 17 amino acids. V gave up 1 base and J gave up 5 bases, with 18 bases separating them. DNA of the CDR3: TGTGCCAGCAGCCAAGGGGAAGTCTTTAATTCTCACAATGAGCAGTTCTTC. This encodes CASSQGEVFNSHNEQFF.

This clone was seen just once. The V call is TRBV10-3, the J call TRBJ1-1; a weak D match, TRBD1 (5 bases). The germline V and J ends were trimmed by 6 bases and 6 bases, with 17 bases remaining between them. Germline CDR1 and CDR2: ENHRY and SYGVKD. The CDR3 runs to 14 residues. The DNA of the CDR3 is TGTGCCATCAGCCCCGCAGGGTCCTATTCTGAAGCTTTCTTT. Encoded protein: CAISPAGSYSEAFF.

The chain recombines TRBV4-3 with TRBJ2-1; D gene uncertain. This CDR3 is built from 15 residues. The germline V and J ends were trimmed by 0 bases and 6 bases, with 12 bases remaining between them. CDR1 LGHNA and CDR2 YSLEER come from the germline V gene. CDR3: CASSQDRSPSNEQFF. Here the CDR3 DNA reads TGCGCCAGCAGCCAAGATCGTTCGCCTTCCAATGAGCAGTTCTTC.

This chain joins TRBV5-1 and TRBJ2-2; 8 nucleotides line up with TRBD1. Per the germline V gene, CDR1 is SGHRS and CDR2 is YFSETQ. V was clipped by 5 bases and J by 0 bases; unmatched bases: 6. CDR3 length equals 16 residues. CDR3 sequence reads: CASSSGGGSNTGELFF. DNA for the CDR3: TGCGCCAGCAGTTCAGGGGGCGGTTCGAACACCGGGGAGCTGTTTTTT.